The sequence of this T cell receptor (beta chain) was determined in a study of blood T cell repertoires in COVID-19. In the study overall: The study drew acute and convalescent COVID-19 samples from the United States, Italy and Spain.

Across about 22 US areas, participants ranged in age from about 18 to 100 years. Germline assignment: CDR1 SGDLS and CDR2 YYNGEE. This CDR3 has 15 residues. The V end was cut by 4 bases, the J end by 2 bases, with 12 bases between. The repertoire was sequenced with immunoSEQ multiplex PCR; TCRdb's copy has only in-frame clones and lacks some. The sample yields about 310,000 clones, roughly 85% seen once. The chain couples TRBV9 to TRBJ1-4, with D possibly being TRBD1 (5 bases). Sequenced: PBMCs or T cells enriched from blood (not recorded which). The source is a woman aged 30 to 39 who had been exposed to COVID-19. Here the CDR3 reads CASSLRGSTNEKLFF. The CDR3 bases are TGTGCCAGCAGCCTAAGGGGATCTACTAATGAAAAACTGTTTTTT. Full variable domain (outside the CDR3, taken from reference TRBV9 and TRBJ1-4): DSGVTQTPKHLITATGQRVTLRCSPRSGDLSVYWYQQSLDQGLQFLIQYYNGEERAKGNILERFSAQQFPDLHSELNLSSLELGDSALYFCASSLRGSTNEKLFFGSGTQLSVL.